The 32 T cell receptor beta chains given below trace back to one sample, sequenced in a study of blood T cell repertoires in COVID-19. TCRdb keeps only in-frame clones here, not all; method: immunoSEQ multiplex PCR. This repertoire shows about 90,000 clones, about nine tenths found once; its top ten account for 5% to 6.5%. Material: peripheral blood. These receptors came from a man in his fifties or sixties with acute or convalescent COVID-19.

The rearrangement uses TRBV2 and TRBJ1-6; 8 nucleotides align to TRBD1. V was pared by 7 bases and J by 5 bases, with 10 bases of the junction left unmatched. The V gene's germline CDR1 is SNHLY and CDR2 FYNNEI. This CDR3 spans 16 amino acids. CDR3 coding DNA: TGTGCCAGCACGACAGGGGAGACCATTAATAATTCACCCCTCCACTTT. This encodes CASTTGETINNSPLHF. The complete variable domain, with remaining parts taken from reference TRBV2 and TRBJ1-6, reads EPEVTQTPSHQVTQMGQEVILRCVPISNHLYFYWYRQILGQKVEFLVSFYNNEISEKSEIFDDQFSVERPDGSNFTLKIRSTKLEDSAMYFCASTTGETINNSPLHFGNGTRLTVT.

CDR3 nucleotides: TGTGCCAGCAGCCCAAATACACTCGACAGGGGGCGAAGACAAAGCCAAGAGACCCAGTACTTC. Amino acids: CASSPNTLDRGRRQSQETQYF. The chain carries TRBV14 and TRBJ2-5, with 10 bases aligning to TRBD1. The germline V gene encodes CDR1 SGHDN and CDR2 FVKESK. V shed 4 bases and J 1 base; nucleotides not matched to a gene: 21. The CDR3 totals 21 residues.

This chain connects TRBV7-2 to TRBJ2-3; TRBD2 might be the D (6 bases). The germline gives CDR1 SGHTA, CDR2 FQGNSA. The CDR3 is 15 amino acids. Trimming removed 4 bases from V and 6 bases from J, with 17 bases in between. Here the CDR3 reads CASSSRGLLDDTQYF. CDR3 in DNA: TGTGCCAGCAGCTCTCGGGGACTCCTCGACGATACGCAGTATTTT.

CDR3 nucleotide sequence: TGTGCCAGCAGTTACTTGGACGGGGTGAATCAGCCCCAGCATTTT. Residues: CASSYLDGVNQPQHF. The chain joins TRBV6-6 to TRBJ1-5; D remains ambiguous. Trimming pared 1 base from V and 4 bases from J, leaving 11 bases between. The CDR3 loop spans 15 amino acids. CDR1 and CDR2 from the germline V gene are MNHNY and SVGAGI (reference sequence).

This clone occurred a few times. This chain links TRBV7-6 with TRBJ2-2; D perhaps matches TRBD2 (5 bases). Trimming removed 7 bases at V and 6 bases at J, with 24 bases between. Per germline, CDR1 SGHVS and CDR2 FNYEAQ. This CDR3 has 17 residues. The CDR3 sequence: CASILEVPEAGAGELFF. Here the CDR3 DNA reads TGTGCCAGCATCCTCGAGGTGCCCGAGGCCGGGGCCGGGGAGCTGTTTTTT.

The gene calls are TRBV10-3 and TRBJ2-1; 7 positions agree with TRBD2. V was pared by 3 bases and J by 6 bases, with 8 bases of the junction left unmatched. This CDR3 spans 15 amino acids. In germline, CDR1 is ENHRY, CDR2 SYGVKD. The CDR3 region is CAISETGLGSNEQFF. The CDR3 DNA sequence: TGTGCCATCAGTGAAACTGGACTAGGTAGCAATGAGCAGTTCTTC.

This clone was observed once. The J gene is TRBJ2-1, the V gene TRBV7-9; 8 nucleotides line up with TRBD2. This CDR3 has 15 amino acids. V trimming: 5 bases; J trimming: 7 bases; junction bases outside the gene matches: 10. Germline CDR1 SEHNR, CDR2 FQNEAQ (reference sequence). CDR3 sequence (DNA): TGTGCCAGCAGCATCGGGCGGGAGGAAGGAAATGAGCAGTTCTTC. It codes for CASSIGREEGNEQFF.

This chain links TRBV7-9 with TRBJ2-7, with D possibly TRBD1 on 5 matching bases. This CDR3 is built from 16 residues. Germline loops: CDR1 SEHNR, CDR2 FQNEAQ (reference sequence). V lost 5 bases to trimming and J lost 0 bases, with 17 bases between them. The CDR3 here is CASSPTRAGLSYEQYF. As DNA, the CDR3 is TGTGCCAGCAGCCCCACCAGGGCAGGGCTCTCCTACGAGCAGTACTTC. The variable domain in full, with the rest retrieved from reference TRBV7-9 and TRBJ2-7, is DTGVSQNPRHKITKRGQNVTFRCDPISEHNRLYWYRQTLGQGPEFLTYFQNEAQLEKSRLLSDRFSAERPKGSFSTLEIQRTEQGDSAMYLCASSPTRAGLSYEQYFGPGTRLTVT.

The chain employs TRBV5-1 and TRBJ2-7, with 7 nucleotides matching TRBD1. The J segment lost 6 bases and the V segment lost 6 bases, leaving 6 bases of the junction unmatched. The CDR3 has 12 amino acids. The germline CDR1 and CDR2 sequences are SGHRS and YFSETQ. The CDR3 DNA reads TGCGCCAGCAATACGCCAGGGGGCGAGCAGTACTTC. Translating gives CASNTPGGEQYF.

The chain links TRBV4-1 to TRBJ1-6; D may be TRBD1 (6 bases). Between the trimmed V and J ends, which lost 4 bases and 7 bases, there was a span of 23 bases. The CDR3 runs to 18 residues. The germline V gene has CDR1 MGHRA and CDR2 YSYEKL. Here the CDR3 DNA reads TGCGCCAGCAGCCCCCTTATAAACAGGGAACAACGGAATTCACCCCTCCACTTT. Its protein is CASSPLINREQRNSPLHF.

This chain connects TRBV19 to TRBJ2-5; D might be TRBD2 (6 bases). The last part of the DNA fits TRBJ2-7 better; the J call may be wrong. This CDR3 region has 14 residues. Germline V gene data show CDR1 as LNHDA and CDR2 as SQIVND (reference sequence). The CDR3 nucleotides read TGTGCCAGTAGTAAGGGACTTGACTGGCACGAGCAGTACTTC. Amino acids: CASSKGLDWHEQYF.

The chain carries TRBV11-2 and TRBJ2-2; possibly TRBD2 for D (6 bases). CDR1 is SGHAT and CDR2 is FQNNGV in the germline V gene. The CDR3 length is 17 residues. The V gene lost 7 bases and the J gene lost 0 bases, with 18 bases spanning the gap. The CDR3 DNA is TGTGCCAGCACCAAAGACAGCGGAGGGGCGAACACCGGGGAGCTGTTTTTT. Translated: CASTKDSGGANTGELFF.

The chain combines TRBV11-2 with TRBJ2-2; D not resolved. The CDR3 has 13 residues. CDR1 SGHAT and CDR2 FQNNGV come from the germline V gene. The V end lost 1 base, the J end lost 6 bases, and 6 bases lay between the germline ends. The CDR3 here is CASSLVFSGELFF. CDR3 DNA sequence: TGTGCCAGCAGCTTAGTCTTTTCCGGGGAGCTGTTTTTT.

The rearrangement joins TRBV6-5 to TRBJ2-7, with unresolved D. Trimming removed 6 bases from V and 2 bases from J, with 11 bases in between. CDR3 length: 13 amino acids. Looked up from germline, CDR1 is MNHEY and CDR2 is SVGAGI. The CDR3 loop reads CASRREATYEQYF. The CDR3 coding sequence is TGTGCCAGCAGGCGAGAGGCCACCTACGAGCAGTACTTC.

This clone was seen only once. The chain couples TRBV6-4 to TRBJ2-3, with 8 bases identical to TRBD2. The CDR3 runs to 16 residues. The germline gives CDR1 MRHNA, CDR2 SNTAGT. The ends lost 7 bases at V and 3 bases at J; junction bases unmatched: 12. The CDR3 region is CASNETSALWTDTQYF. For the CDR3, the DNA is TGTGCCAGCAACGAGACTAGCGCTCTCTGGACAGATACGCAGTATTTT.

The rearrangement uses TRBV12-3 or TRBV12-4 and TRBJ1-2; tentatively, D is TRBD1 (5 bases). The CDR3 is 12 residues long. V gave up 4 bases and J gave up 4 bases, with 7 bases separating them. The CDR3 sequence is CASSSQGYGYTF. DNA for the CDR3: TGTGCCAGCAGTTCTCAGGGCTATGGCTACACCTTC.

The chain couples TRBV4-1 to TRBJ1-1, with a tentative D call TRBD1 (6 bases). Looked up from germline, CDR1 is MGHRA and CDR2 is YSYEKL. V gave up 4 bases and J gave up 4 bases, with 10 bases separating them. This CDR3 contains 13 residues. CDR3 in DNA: TGCGCCAGCAGCCGACAGGCCGTCACTGAAGCTTTCTTT. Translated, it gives CASSRQAVTEAFF.

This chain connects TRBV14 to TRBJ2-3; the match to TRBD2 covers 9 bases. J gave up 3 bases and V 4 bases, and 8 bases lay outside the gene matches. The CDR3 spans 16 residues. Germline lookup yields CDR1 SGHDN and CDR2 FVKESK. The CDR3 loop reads CASSLRAGGPTDTQYF. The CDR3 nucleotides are TGTGCCAGCAGCCTGAGGGCGGGAGGGCCGACAGATACGCAGTATTTT.

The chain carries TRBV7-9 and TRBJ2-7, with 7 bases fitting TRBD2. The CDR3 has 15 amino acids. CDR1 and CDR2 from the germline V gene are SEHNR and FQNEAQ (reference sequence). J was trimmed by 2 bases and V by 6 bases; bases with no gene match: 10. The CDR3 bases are TGTGCCAGCAGTTTTTCTAGCGGATTAGCCTACGAGCAGTACTTC. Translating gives CASSFSSGLAYEQYF.

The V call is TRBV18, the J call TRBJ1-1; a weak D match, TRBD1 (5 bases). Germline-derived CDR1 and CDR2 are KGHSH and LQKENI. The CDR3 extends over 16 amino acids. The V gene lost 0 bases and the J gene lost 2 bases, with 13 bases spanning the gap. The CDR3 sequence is CASSPPPGLPNTEAFF. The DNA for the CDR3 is TGTGCCAGCTCACCACCGCCGGGACTTCCCAACACTGAAGCTTTCTTT.

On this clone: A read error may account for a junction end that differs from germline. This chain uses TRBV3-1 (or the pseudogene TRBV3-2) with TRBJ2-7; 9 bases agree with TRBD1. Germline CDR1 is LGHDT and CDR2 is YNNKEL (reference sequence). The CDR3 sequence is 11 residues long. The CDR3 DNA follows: TGTGCCAGCAGCCCCGGGACAGGGCGGACTTTC. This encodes CASSPGTGRTF.

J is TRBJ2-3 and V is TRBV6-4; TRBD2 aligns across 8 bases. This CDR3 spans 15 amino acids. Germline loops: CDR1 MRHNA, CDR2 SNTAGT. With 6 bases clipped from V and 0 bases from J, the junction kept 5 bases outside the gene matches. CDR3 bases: TGTGCCAGCAGCATGAGCGGGGGTAGCACAGATACGCAGTATTTT. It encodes CASSMSGGSTDTQYF.

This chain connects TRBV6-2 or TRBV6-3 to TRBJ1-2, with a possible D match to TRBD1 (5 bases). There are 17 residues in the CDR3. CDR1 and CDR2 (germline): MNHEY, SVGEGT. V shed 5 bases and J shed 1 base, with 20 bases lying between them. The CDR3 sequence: CASSASYAGRVNYGYTF. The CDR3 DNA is TGTGCCAGCAGTGCTTCCTACGCGGGACGGGTTAACTATGGCTACACCTTC.

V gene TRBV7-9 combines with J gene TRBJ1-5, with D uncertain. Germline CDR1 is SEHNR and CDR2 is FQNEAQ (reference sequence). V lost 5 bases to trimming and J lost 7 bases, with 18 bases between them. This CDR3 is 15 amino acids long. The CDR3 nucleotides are TGTGCCAGCAGCCGTTCCATTGAACCCCTACAGCCCCAGCATTTT. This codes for CASSRSIEPLQPQHF.

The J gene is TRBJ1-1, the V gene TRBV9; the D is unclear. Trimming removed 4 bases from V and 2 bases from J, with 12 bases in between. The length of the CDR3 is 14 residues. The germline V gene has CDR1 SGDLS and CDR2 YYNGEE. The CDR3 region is CASSPRRGNTEAFF. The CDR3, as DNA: TGTGCCAGCAGCCCAAGACGAGGAAACACTGAAGCTTTCTTT.

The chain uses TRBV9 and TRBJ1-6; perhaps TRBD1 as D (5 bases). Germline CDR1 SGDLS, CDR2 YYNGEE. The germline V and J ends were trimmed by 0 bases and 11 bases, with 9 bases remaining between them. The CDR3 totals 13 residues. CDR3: CASSVGGETPLHF. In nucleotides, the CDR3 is TGTGCCAGCAGCGTAGGGGGGGAGACACCCCTCCACTTT.

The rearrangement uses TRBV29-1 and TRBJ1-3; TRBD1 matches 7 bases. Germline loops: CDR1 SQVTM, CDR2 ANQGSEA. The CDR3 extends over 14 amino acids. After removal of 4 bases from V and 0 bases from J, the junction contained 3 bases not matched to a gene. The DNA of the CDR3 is TGCAGCGTTGTTGCAGGGGGCTCTGGAAACACCATATATTTT. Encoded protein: CSVVAGGSGNTIYF.

This CDR3 is CASSYSGTSGYEQYF. CDR3 bases: TGTGCCAGCAGTTACTCGGGGACTAGCGGCTACGAGCAGTACTTC. The rearrangement joins TRBV6-5 to TRBJ2-7; 11 bases line up with TRBD2. V lost 0 bases and J lost 3; bases outside the gene matches: 1. This CDR3 has 15 residues. Germline values: CDR1 MNHEY, CDR2 SVGAGI.

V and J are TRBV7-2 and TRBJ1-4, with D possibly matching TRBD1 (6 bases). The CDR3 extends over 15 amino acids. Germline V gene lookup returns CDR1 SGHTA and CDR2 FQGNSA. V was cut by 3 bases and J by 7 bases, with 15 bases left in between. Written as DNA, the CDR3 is TGTGCCAGCAGCTTGGGGGGGGCTGAGAGTGAAAAACTGTTTTTT. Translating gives CASSLGGAESEKLFF.

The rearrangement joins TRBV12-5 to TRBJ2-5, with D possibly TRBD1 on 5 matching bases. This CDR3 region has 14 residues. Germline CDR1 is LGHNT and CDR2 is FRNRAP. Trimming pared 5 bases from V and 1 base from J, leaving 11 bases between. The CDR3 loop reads CASGPRTSQETQYF. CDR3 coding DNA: TGTGCTAGTGGTCCCCGGACAAGCCAAGAGACCCAGTACTTC.

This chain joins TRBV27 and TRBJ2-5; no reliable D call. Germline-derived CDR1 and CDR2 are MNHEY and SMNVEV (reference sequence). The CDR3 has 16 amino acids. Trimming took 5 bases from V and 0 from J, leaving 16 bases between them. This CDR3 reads CASSPRERNYQETQYF. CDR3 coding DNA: TGTGCCAGCAGTCCTCGCGAGCGCAACTACCAAGAGACCCAGTACTTC.

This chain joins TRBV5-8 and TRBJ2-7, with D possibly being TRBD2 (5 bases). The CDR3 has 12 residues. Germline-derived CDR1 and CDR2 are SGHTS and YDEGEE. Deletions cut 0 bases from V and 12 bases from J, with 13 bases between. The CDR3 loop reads CASSLDLARRYF. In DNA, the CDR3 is TGTGCCAGCAGCTTGGACCTAGCAAGGCGGTACTTC.